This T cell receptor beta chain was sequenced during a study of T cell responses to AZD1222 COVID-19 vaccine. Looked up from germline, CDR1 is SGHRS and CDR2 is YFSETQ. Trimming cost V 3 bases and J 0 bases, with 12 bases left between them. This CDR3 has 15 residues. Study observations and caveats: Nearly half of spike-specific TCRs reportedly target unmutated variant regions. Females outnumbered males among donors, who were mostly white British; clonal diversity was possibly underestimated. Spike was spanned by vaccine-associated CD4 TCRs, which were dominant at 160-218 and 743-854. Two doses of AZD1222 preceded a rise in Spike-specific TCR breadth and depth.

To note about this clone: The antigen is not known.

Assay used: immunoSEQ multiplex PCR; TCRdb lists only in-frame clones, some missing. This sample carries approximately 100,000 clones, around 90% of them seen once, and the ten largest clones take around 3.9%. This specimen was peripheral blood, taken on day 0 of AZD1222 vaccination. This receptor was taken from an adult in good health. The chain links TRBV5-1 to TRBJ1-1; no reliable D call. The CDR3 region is CASSSNSGLNTEAFF. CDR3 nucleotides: TGCGCCAGCAGCTCCAACTCAGGTCTGAACACTGAAGCTTTCTTT.